A single sample gave rise to the 19 T cell receptor beta chains below, sequenced in a study of breast tumors, draining lymph nodes, adjacent tissues. From the multiplex PCR reads, TCRdb called clonotypes with MiXCR, one entry per CDR3 protein. The profile shows 250,000 or so distinct CDR3 sequences, over 30% of them singletons. Breast cancer patients provided tissue from their axillary draining lymph nodes. The specimen sequenced was axillary lymph node tissue. The receptors originated from a female donor with breast cancer. Some clones in this sample may be carry-over from other donors' samples.

On this clonotype: A clone one base away is much larger, so this may be a read error. The rearrangement joins TRBV20-1 to TRBJ1-5; D not certain. CDR1 DFQATT and CDR2 SNEGSKA come from the germline V gene (reference sequence). The CDR3 consists of 13 residues. Trimming pared 1 base from V and 4 bases from J, leaving 8 bases between. The CDR3 here is CSARGAANQPQHF. The CDR3 DNA follows: TGCAGTGCTAGAGGGGCCGCAAATCAGCCCCAGCATTTT.

This clonotype was detected many times. The V gene is TRBV7-8, the J gene TRBJ1-2; a weak D match, TRBD1 (5 bases). The V end was cut by 5 bases, the J end by 5 bases, with 12 bases between. The CDR3 is 13 residues long. Germline V gives CDR1 SGHVS, CDR2 FQNEAQ. For the CDR3, the DNA is TGTGCCAGCAGCCTTGGGACGGCGTATGGCTACACCTTC. This translates into CASSLGTAYGYTF.

This clonotype showed up many times. The genes are TRBV2 and TRBJ2-7, with 8 bases lining up with TRBD2. CDR3 length: 14 amino acids. V trimming: 7 bases; J trimming: 0 bases; junction bases outside the gene matches: 5. Germline CDR1 reads SNHLY; CDR2 reads FYNNEI. CDR3 nucleotide sequence: TGTGCCAGCAAACTAGCGGATGCCTCCTACGAGCAGTACTTC. As protein: CASKLADASYEQYF.

The J gene is TRBJ2-6, the V gene TRBV5-4; 9 bases fit TRBD1. Germline V lookup: CDR1 SGHNT, CDR2 YYREEE (reference sequence). The V segment lost 3 bases and the J segment 4 bases; nucleotides outside the gene matches: 11. The CDR3 runs 18 residues. The CDR3 spells CASSSTRDRAVGANVLTF. CDR3 DNA sequence: TGTGCCAGCAGCTCAACCCGGGACAGGGCCGTGGGGGCCAACGTCCTGACTTTC.

In the case of this clonotype: A single base separates this from a much larger clone, so it may be a read error. This rearrangement joins TRBV7-2 to TRBJ2-2; the match to TRBD2 covers 9 bases. CDR3 size: 17 residues. Looked up from germline, CDR1 is SGHTA and CDR2 is FQGNSA. CDR3 in DNA: TGTGCCAGCAGCTTACCCAATGCGGGAGGGGGCACCGGGGAGCTGTCTTTT. Translated: CASSLPNAGGGTGELSF.

In regard to this clonotype: Possible read error: a much larger clone is one base away. The V call is TRBV5-6, the J call TRBJ2-2; D assignment may be TRBD1 or TRBD2 (5 bases each). This CDR3 is 16 amino acids long. From germline, CDR1 is SGHDT and CDR2 YYEEEE. CDR3 residues: CASSILRERFTGELIF. DNA of the CDR3: TGTGCCAGCAGCATACTCAGGGAGAGGTTCACCGGGGAGCTGATTTTT.

In this sample, this clonotype turned up many times. The chain has TRBV20-1 and TRBJ2-1, with 11 bases lining up with TRBD2. V shed 4 bases and J 0 bases; nucleotides not matched to a gene: 8. Germline CDR1 and CDR2: DFQATT and SNEGSKA (reference sequence). This CDR3 contains 17 residues. CDR3 bases: TGCAGTGCTACCTCGGGACTAGCGGCCAGCTCCTACAATGAGCAGTTCTTC. Protein product: CSATSGLAASSYNEQFF.

V usage is TRBV11-2 and J usage is TRBJ2-1; 10 bases are shared with TRBD2. Germline-derived CDR1 and CDR2 are SGHAT and FQNNGV. The CDR3 runs 17 residues. V dropped 8 bases and J dropped 3; count of bases not matched to a gene: 13. In DNA form, the CDR3 reads TGTGCCAGCCGGGGGTCTAGCGGGGGTACATTCTACAATGAGCAGTTCTTC. It translates to CASRGSSGGTFYNEQFF.

Ten or more counts support this clonotype. The J gene is TRBJ1-4, the V gene TRBV9; D may be TRBD1 (6 bases). CDR1 SGDLS and CDR2 YYNGEE come from the germline V gene. Trimming took 0 bases from V and 4 from J, leaving 10 bases between them. The CDR3 runs 15 residues. CDR3: CASSVVHRVNEKLFF. The CDR3 nucleotides are TGTGCCAGCAGCGTAGTTCACAGGGTTAATGAAAAACTGTTTTTT.

This clonotype came up a few times. Just one base apart from a much larger clone, this may be a read error. The chain employs TRBV9 and TRBJ2-7; 8 bases line up with TRBD1. CDR1 and CDR2 (germline): SGDLS, YYNGEE. The CDR3 is 15 amino acids. The CDR3, as DNA: TGTGCCAGCAGCGTCGGCCCAGACAGGGGCTACGAGCCGTACTTC. It is translated as CASSVGPDRGYEPYF.

This clonotype was seen many times. The V call is TRBV11-2, the J call TRBJ2-1, with 7 bases aligning to TRBD2. Germline V gives CDR1 SGHAT, CDR2 FQNNGV. The CDR3 sequence is 11 residues long. J lost 11 bases, V lost 5 bases, and 3 bases had no gene match. The CDR3: CASSPGTKQFF. In DNA, the CDR3 is TGTGCCAGCAGCCCGGGGACTAAGCAGTTCTTC.

This clonotype was found a few times. The chain links TRBV7-3 to TRBJ1-1, with no clear D. The V gene's germline CDR1 is SGHTA and CDR2 FQGTGA. The CDR3 is 13 amino acids. V shed 0 bases and J shed 7 bases, with 9 bases lying between them. DNA for the CDR3: TGTGCCAGCAGCTTAACGGTGGCAGGTGAAGCTTTCTTT. Its protein product is CASSLTVAGEAFF.

This clonotype has at least ten counts. The V call is TRBV9, the J call TRBJ2-2; 8 bases line up with TRBD2. The germline V gene encodes CDR1 SGDLS and CDR2 YYNGEE. The CDR3 totals 16 residues. V gave up 0 bases and J gave up 1 base; unmatched junction bases: 2. The CDR3 loop is CASSVAAGGNTGELFF. The DNA of the CDR3 is TGTGCCAGCAGCGTAGCGGCGGGAGGGAACACCGGGGAGCTGTTTTTT. Using reference TRBV9 and TRBJ2-2 for the parts outside the CDR3, the full variable domain is DSGVTQTPKHLITATGQRVTLRCSPRSGDLSVYWYQQSLDQGLQFLIQYYNGEERAKGNILERFSAQQFPDLHSELNLSSLELGDSALYFCASSVAAGGNTGELFFGEGSRLTVL.

This clonotype has just a few counts. The chain links TRBV18 to TRBJ1-2; tentatively, D is TRBD1 (5 bases). Trimming took off 0 bases at V and 4 bases at J, with 9 bases between the two ends. The CDR3 covers 14 residues. Germline assignment: CDR1 KGHSH and CDR2 LQKENI. The CDR3 DNA follows: TGTGCCAGCTCACCACCGCACAGGATCTATGGCTACACCTTC. It codes for CASSPPHRIYGYTF.

Ten or more counts support this clonotype. The chain uses TRBV5-6 and TRBJ2-5; D is uncertain. Trimming stripped 4 bases from V and 7 bases from J, with 20 bases between. The germline V gene has CDR1 SGHDT and CDR2 YYEEEE. The CDR3 contains 15 residues. The CDR3 is CASSPPAARLGTQYF. DNA of the CDR3: TGTGCCAGCAGCCCCCCCGCAGCGCGGTTGGGGACCCAGTACTTC.

This clonotype showed up many times. The V call is TRBV2, the J call TRBJ2-3, with a tentative D call TRBD2 (6 bases). This CDR3 is built from 16 residues. Germline CDR1 SNHLY, CDR2 FYNNEI. Deletions cut 4 bases from V and 3 bases from J, with 17 bases between. The CDR3 bases are TGTGCCAGCAGTGCATTACTAGCACGGGGAACAGATACGCAGTATTTT. Amino acid sequence: CASSALLARGTDTQYF.

About this clonotype itself: No conserved phenylalanine or tryptophan is present at the end of the CDR3, so a read error is the likely explanation. It is unclear where the CDR3 begins or ends on the DNA, so no DNA is shown, and the CDR3 is as TCRdb lists it. The rearrangement uses TRBV2 and TRBJ1-2; TRBD1, as called in the table, went unchecked against the DNA. The germline gives CDR1 SNHLY, CDR2 FYNNEI. Both ends counted, the CDR3 spans 13 residues. The CDR3 here is CASSDDREHGCTL.

As to this clonotype: The CDR3 carries no conserved terminal phenylalanine or tryptophan, so it likely arises from a read error. The V and J genes are TRBV5-1 and TRBJ1-1; 7 bases are shared with TRBD1. CDR3 length: 16 residues. Germline CDR1 reads SGHRS; CDR2 reads YFSETQ. The CDR3, as DNA: TGCGCCAGCATCTTGGAGGGACAGTACATGAACACTGAAGCTTTCTGT. Amino acids: CASILEGQYMNTEAFC.

Regarding this clonotype: An end of the junction does not agree with germline; a read error may underlie this. The chain carries TRBV4-3 and TRBJ1-4; 7 nucleotides line up with TRBD1. Germline assignment: CDR1 LGHNA and CDR2 YSLEER. The CDR3 sequence is 15 residues long. DNA for the CDR3: TGCGCCAGCAGCCAAGATCGAGGGGGCCCTGGAAAACTGTCTTTT. It encodes CASSQDRGGPGKLSF.